These T cell receptor beta chains were read from a single sample in a study of human T cells and chemical hapten exposure. A single record per CDR3 protein comes from TCRdb applying MiXCR to the RACE reads. The table lists more than 300,000 distinct CDR3 sequences, roughly 4.6% of them singletons. The sample here was whole blood, taken in connection with sensitization to the hapten diphenylcyclopropenone (DPC). Receptors originate from a woman in her forties or fifties with alopecia areata. Some clones in this sample may be carry-over from other donors' samples. The CDR3 runs from the conserved cysteine through the conserved F or W. A D gene is named only where the DNA matches it firmly. The listing skips clone size in some rows; elsewhere it reads once, few, many or a size class.

TRBV12-3/TRBV12-4	many	TRBJ1-5	12	.	TGTGCCAGCAGGACAGGTCCTCAGCCCCAGCATTTT	CASRTGPQPQHF
TRBV20-1	.	TRBJ1-1	13	.	TGCAGCGGAATCCAGTGGGGTCCCACTGAAGCTTTCTTT	CSGIQWGPTEAFF
TRBV4-1	.	TRBJ1-2	15	.	TGCGCCAGCAGCCAACCCTCTGGAGAGTACTATGGCTACACCTTC	CASSQPSGEYYGYTF
TRBV29-1	few	TRBJ2-3	15	TRBD2	TGCAGCGCCTTCTCGGGACTAGCGGGAGGAGATACGCAGTATTTT	CSAFSGLAGGDTQYF
TRBV25-1	few	TRBJ1-6	15	.	TGTGCCAGCAGTGTTGCGGGAGGAGGTAATTCACCCCTCCACTTT	CASSVAGGGNSPLHF
TRBV29-1	many	TRBJ2-3	14	TRBD1	TGCAGCGTTGAAAGGACAGGGTTGGCAGATACGCAGTATTTT	CSVERTGLADTQYF
TRBV2	many	TRBJ2-7	17	TRBD1	TGTGCCAGCTCCCCTGAGGGGGCAGCCTTGGTGGGGAACGAGCAGTACTTC	CASSPEGAALVGNEQYF
TRBV11-2	.	TRBJ1-2	15	.	TGTGCCAGCAGCCAGACGGGCAGGGTTTACTATGGCTACACCTTC	CASSQTGRVYYGYTF
TRBV2	many	TRBJ2-3	14	TRBD1	TGTGCCAGCTACAGGGGGTCAAGCGCAGATACGCAGTATTTT	CASYRGSSADTQYF
TRBV14	.	TRBJ1-2	12	.	TGTGCCAGCAGTCGGTGGTTGGGTGGCTACACCTTC	CASSRWLGGYTF
TRBV3-1	many	TRBJ2-1	16	TRBD1	TGTGCCAGCAGCCAAGGGCGGACAGGGTATAACGATGAGCAGTTCTTC	CASSQGRTGYNDEQFF
TRBV20-1	.	TRBJ1-2	13	.	TGCAGTGCCACCGAAGGGGGGATAGATGGCTACACCTTC	CSATEGGIDGYTF
TRBV12-3/TRBV12-4	many	TRBJ2-1	15	.	TGTGCCAGCAGTTTAGGCCTAGCGCACTACAATGAGCAGTTCTTC	CASSLGLAHYNEQFF
TRBV15	many	TRBJ2-7	14	.	TGTGCCACCAGCAGAGGAGGGTACGATTACGAGCAGTACTTC	CATSRGGYDYEQYF
TRBV6-5	.	TRBJ2-7	15	TRBD2	TGTGCCAGAAGTTACGGGACTAGCGGGAGTCACGAGCAGTACTTC	CARSYGTSGSHEQYF